The rows below give T cell receptor beta chains drawn from one sample of a study of blood T cell repertoires in COVID-19. Profiling relied on immunoSEQ multiplex PCR, and the TCRdb table lists in-frame clones only, not all of them. The sample consists of about 180,000 clones, roughly 84% of them appearing once. The sequenced sample was peripheral blood. These receptors were obtained from a human donor in a cohort sampled during active COVID-19. Both conserved end residues are part of each CDR3. A D gene is named only where the DNA matches it firmly. Some rows have no size entry. The others give once, few or many, or a class for an expanded clone.

>TRBV5-1|TRBJ2-7|TRBD1|-
CASRAGQGSYEQYF
TGCGCCAGCAGAGCGGGACAGGGATCCTACGAGCAGTACTTC
>TRBV18|TRBJ1-5|-|-
CASSGSGNSQPQHF
TGTGCCAGCTCAGGCAGCGGAAACTCTCAGCCCCAGCATTTT
>TRBV7-2|TRBJ1-3|TRBD1|-
CASSLRATGAGGNTIYF
TGTGCCAGCAGCTTAAGGGCGACAGGGGCTGGTGGAAACACCATATATTTT
>TRBV19|TRBJ2-7|-|-
CASSRGHPYEQYF
TGTGCCAGTAGCAGGGGACACCCCTACGAGCAGTACTTC
>TRBV6-5|TRBJ2-3|TRBD1|-
CASNRGQERTDTQYF
TGTGCCAGCAACCGGGGACAGGAACGCACAGATACGCAGTATTTT
>TRBV27|TRBJ1-1|-|few
CASQKSGGLNTGAFF
TGTGCCAGCCAGAAGAGCGGGGGCCTTAACACTGGGGCTTTCTTT
>TRBV6-6|TRBJ2-7|TRBD2|-
CASSPNPTSGGAIKRGEQYF
TGTGCCAGCAGCCCCAACCCGACTAGCGGGGGGGCCATAAAAAGGGGCGAGCAGTACTTC
>TRBV20-1|TRBJ1-1|-|-
CSASVGGGGTEAFF
TGCAGTGCTAGTGTTGGGGGCGGGGGCACTGAAGCTTTCTTT
>TRBV11-2|TRBJ2-7|TRBD1|-
CASSPGQGYEQYF
TGTGCCAGCAGCCCCGGACAGGGCTACGAGCAGTACTTC
>TRBV27|TRBJ2-6|TRBD1|-
CASSRQGNGANVLTF
TGTGCCAGCAGTCGACAGGGGAACGGGGCCAACGTCCTGACTTTC
>TRBV2|TRBJ2-7|TRBD2|few
CASILAVSSYEQYF
TGTGCCAGCATCCTAGCGGTCAGCTCCTACGAGCAGTACTTC
>TRBV7-2|TRBJ2-7|-|-
CASSLSRTSTYEQYF
TGTGCCAGCAGCTTATCTCGGACATCGACCTACGAGCAGTACTTC
>TRBV7-2|TRBJ1-2|TRBD1|-
CASSLGTGGNYGYTF
TGTGCCAGCAGCTTAGGGACAGGGGGAAACTATGGCTACACCTTC
>TRBV3-1/TRBV3-2|TRBJ1-5|TRBD1|-
CASSLTGFGNQPQHF
TGTGCCAGCAGCCTGACAGGGTTTGGCAATCAGCCCCAGCATTTT
>TRBV7-2|TRBJ2-5|-|once
CASSLDSQETQYF
TGTGCCAGCAGCTTAGACAGCCAAGAGACCCAGTACTTC
>TRBV20-1|TRBJ1-1|TRBD1|-
CSASKRQGAEAFF
TGCAGTGCTAGTAAGAGGCAGGGGGCCGAAGCTTTCTTT
>TRBV19|TRBJ2-7|TRBD1|-
CASSMTGVPYEQYF
TGTGCCAGTAGTATGACAGGGGTTCCTTACGAGCAGTACTTC
>TRBV28|TRBJ1-3|-|-
CASSALPSGAGNTIYF
TGTGCCAGCAGTGCCCTTCCCTCCGGGGCTGGAAACACCATATATTTT
>TRBV6-5|TRBJ2-7|TRBD2|-
CASTGLAGGWEQYF
TGTGCCAGCACCGGACTAGCGGGGGGCTGGGAGCAGTACTTC
>TRBV2|TRBJ2-2|TRBD1|-
CASSGQGRNTGELFF
TGTGCCAGCAGTGGACAGGGAAGGAACACCGGGGAGCTGTTTTTT
>TRBV5-1|TRBJ2-5|-|-
CASSLTGGGRETQYF
TGCGCCAGCAGCTTGACCGGGGGTGGTCGGGAGACCCAGTACTTC
>TRBV19|TRBJ1-1|-|few
CASSQQMNTEAFF
TGTGCCAGTAGCCAACAAATGAACACTGAAGCTTTCTTT
>TRBV2|TRBJ1-6|-|-
CASSEVGGVDNSPLHF
TGTGCCAGCAGTGAAGTTGGAGGGGTAGATAATTCACCCCTCCACTTT
>TRBV28|TRBJ2-1|-|-
CASSPTGTTYNEQFF
TGTGCCAGCAGTCCTACCGGGACAACCTACAATGAGCAGTTCTTC
>TRBV24-1|TRBJ2-3|-|-
CATSAGADTQYF
TGTGCCACCAGCGCAGGGGCAGATACGCAGTATTTT
>TRBV7-3|TRBJ2-7|TRBD1|many
CASSLNSGTGLGEQYF
TGTGCCAGCAGCTTAAACTCAGGGACAGGTTTGGGGGAGCAGTACTTC
>TRBV3-1/TRBV3-2|TRBJ1-2|-|-
CASSQATAYGYTF
TGTGCCAGCAGCCAAGCGACAGCCTATGGCTACACCTTC
>TRBV18|TRBJ2-1|-|once
CASSPGARNNEQFF
TGTGCCAGCTCACCAGGAGCGCGTAACAATGAGCAGTTCTTC
>TRBV3-1/TRBV3-2|TRBJ2-5|-|-
CASSPRGETQYF
TGTGCCAGCAGTCCAAGGGGGGAGACCCAGTACTTC
>TRBV19|TRBJ1-4|TRBD1|-
CASSLPGTGNEKLFF
TGTGCCAGTAGTCTCCCCGGGACAGGAAATGAAAAACTGTTTTTT